This TCR beta chain was sequenced in a study of T cell responses to AZD1222 COVID-19 vaccine (dated by TCRdb to the early 2020s). Concerning the study at large: TCR sequencing was performed for 230 to 250 trial participants, of whom around 200 were given two doses of AZD1222 and approximately 25 were given two doses of MenACWY control vaccine. Enrollment into the trials was organized by age into subgroups of 18-55, 56-69 and 70-plus years, and those subgroups contained about 150, 27 and 61 TCR-sequenced participants, respectively.

The CDR3 regions of human TCRbeta chains were analyzed by immunosequencing. Turning to the authors' computational methods: Repertoire TCRs were checked for matches against a reference library of SARS-CoV-2-specific TCRs that had been generated using the MIRA antigen-specificity platform. Breadth was defined as the fraction of unique TCRs that were SARS-CoV-2-associated, and depth was defined as the fraction of total T cells that were SARS-CoV-2-associated. Using the MIRA data, each spike-specific TCR was mapped to the spike region that the TCR reacts to and placed in a CD4 or CD8 class. Log10-transformed breadth and depth values were compared by one-way ANOVA with Sidak's multiple comparisons tests. Imported from immuneACCESS, the table was reduced by TCRdb to in-frame sequences with V and J called. These copies leave out some clones; in studies compared against another copy, an unresolved V gene accounts for under half, and the cause of the remainder is not known. V, J and clone size are those of that table, while D and trimming were read from the DNA. For this sample the table gives roughly 200,000 clones, of which 85% to 95% were detected only once. The ten largest account for roughly 0.99% of the sample.

This clone was counted between two and nine times. No antigen is known for it. Base-call qualities are not available, and no considerably larger clone is one nucleotide away. The sample's time point label is to be understood as: baseline before first vaccination. What the treatment or condition label conveys for this sample: meningococcal conjugate vaccine given as trial control. Vaccinee samples were obtained from the UK trials COV001 and COV002, which included a single-blind randomized controlled phase 2/3 trial of AZD1222 (ChAdOx1 nCoV-19) in healthy adults. Trial participant PBMC samples were collected at day 0 and day 28 after the second dose for TCRbeta chain sequencing. On the study overall, not on this receptor specifically: In the small 56-69-year group, the increase in depth fell short of significance, most likely because of low power. Conclusions about previously exposed vaccinees were limited because only six AZD1222 recipients were SARS-CoV-2 seropositive at baseline. A significant rise in spike-specific TCR breadth and depth was observed after two AZD1222 doses relative to day 0 and relative to MenACWY recipients. The whole spike protein was spanned by vaccine-associated CD4 TCRs, and dominant responses were seen in regions 160-218 and 743-854. Most participants were white British and females outnumbered males, and the authors suggested that clonal diversity may have been underestimated. Reportedly, almost half of the unique spike-specific TCRs recognized epitopes lying outside the regions that are mutated in the B.1.351 and B.1.1.7 variants. Because no samples from the day 14 peak response were available, repertoires could be characterized only after the peak T cell response.

CDR1 WSHSY and CDR2 SAAADI were looked up in the germline V gene. The CDR3, from cysteine to phenylalanine, totals 12 residues. Left in the record is the CDR3 DNA by itself, 36 bases read in frame from the first base. V is reduced by 7 bases and J by 8 bases, leaving a spacing of 14 bases between them. The clonotype originates from an adult in good health. The sequencing used peripheral blood, collected on day 0 of MenACWY control vaccination. The receptor chain draws on TRBV10-2 and TRBJ1-2; tentative D gene TRBD1, with 5 bases matching. The nucleotide sequence is TGCGCCAGCACCGCCAGGGAGGGGGGCTACACCTTC. Translated, this is CASTAREGGYTF.